What follows are 2 T cell receptor beta chains derived from one specimen sequenced in a study of T-cell memory formation after mild COVID-19. Each CDR3 protein gets one entry after TCRdb re-called the 5' RACE reads with MiXCR. Of 500,000 to 550,000 distinct CDR3 sequences in the sample, roughly 21% were seen once. Material for sequencing was PBMCs or a T cell subset sorted from them (not recorded which). These receptor sequences come from an adult woman who had mild COVID-19 (a few samples of this study predate the infection). Cell type and time point are not known.

The chain has TRBV7-8 and TRBJ2-2, with 8 positions matching TRBD2. The CDR3 is 15 amino acids. V was clipped by 3 bases and J by 6 bases; unmatched bases: 6. Germline V gene lookup returns CDR1 SGHVS and CDR2 FQNEAQ. In nucleotides, the CDR3 is TGTGCCAGCAGCTTCGGGGGGGCCGTACCCGGGGAGCTGTTTTTT. It translates to CASSFGGAVPGELFF. The entire variable domain, with the rest obtained from reference TRBV7-8 and TRBJ2-2, is as follows: GAGVSQSPRYKVAKRGQDVALRCDPISGHVSLFWYQQALGQGPEFLTYFQNEAQLDKSGLPSDRFFAERPEGSVSTLKIQRTQQEDSAVYLCASSFGGAVPGELFFGEGSRLTVL.

The chain combines TRBV4-2 with TRBJ2-1; the D is unclear. The CDR3 runs to 15 residues. The germline V gene has CDR1 LGHNA and CDR2 YNFKEQ. Trimming left V 0 bases short and J 1 base short, with 7 bases between. The CDR3 sequence is CASSQEVDSYNEQFF. CDR3 nucleotide sequence: TGTGCCAGCAGCCAAGAGGTCGATTCCTACAATGAGCAGTTCTTC.